This T cell receptor beta chain was recorded in a study of CD8+CD57+ T cells in acquired aplastic anemia. Study observations and caveats: Overlapping CD8+ CDR3 repertoires of patients and controls contained under 30 shared sequences.

CD8+CD57+ cell expansion, shown by flow cytometry, had occurred in the patients selected for sequencing. In all patients, the disease was severe acquired aplastic anemia. This clonotype came up many times. Its matching antigen is unknown. The TCR beta profiling, which covered VDJ combination and CDR3 sequence, was carried out using genomic DNA as the template. Each CDR3 protein gets one entry after TCRdb re-called the reads with MiXCR. The sample lists more than 150,000 distinct CDR3 sequences, approximately 48% occurring once. The CDR3 totals 15 residues. Germline assignment: CDR1 MNHNS and CDR2 SASEGT. With 5 bases removed from V and 4 bases from J, the gap between germline ends came to 18 bases.

Sequencing was carried out using sorted CD4+, CD8+, or CD8+CD57+ T cells (not recorded which) from PBMCs. This receptor was identified in a human donor with aplastic anemia. The J gene is TRBJ2-7, the V gene TRBV6-1; a possible D gene is TRBD2 (6 bases). The CDR3 nucleotides are TGTGCCAGCAGTCAGGCGGCCCTCGGGGGATACGAGCAGTACTTC. Its translation is CASSQAALGGYEQYF.